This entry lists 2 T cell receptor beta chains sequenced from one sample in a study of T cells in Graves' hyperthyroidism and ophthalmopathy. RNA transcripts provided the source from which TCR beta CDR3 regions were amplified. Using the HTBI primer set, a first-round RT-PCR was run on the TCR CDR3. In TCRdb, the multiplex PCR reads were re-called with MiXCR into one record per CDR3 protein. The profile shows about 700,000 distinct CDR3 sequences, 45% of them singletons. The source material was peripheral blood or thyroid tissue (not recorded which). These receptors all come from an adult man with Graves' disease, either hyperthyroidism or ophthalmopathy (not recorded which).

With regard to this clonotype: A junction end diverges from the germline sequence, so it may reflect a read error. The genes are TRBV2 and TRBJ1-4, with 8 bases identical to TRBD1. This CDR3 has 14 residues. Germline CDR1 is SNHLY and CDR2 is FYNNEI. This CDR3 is CASREAGGTEKLFF. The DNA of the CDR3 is TGTGCCAGCAGAGAAGCAGGGGGCACTGAAAAACTGTTTTTT.

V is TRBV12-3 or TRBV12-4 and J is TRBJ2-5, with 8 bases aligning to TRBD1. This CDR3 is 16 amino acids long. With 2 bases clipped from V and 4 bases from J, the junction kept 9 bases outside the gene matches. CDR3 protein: CASSLMDRETGETQYF. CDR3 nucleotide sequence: TGTGCCAGCAGTTTAATGGACAGGGAGACGGGAGAGACCCAGTACTTC.